What follows is one T cell receptor (beta chain) and its context. Authors' analysis steps: The assay estimated nucleated cells by amplifying reference gene primers. Assay used: immunoSEQ multiplex PCR; TCRdb lists only in-frame clones, some missing. From that table come the V and J calls and clone size; the DNA was used to work out D and trimming. The sample comprises about 140,000 clones, 75% to 85% of which are singletons, and around 3.4% rests with the top ten. The data originate from a study of blood T cell repertoires in COVID-19. Study-wide background: COVID-19 samples collected from the United States, Italy and Spain covered acute and convalescent phases. In each case, the material was cDNA or gDNA derived from T cells, B-cell-depleted T cells, or PBMCs.

Trimming cost V 0 bases and J 5 bases, with 10 bases left between them. There are 14 residues in the CDR3. Germline CDR1 MNHEY, CDR2 SVGAGI. V is TRBV6-5 and J is TRBJ2-5; D might be TRBD2 (5 bases). The sample consisted of peripheral blood. The TCR was taken from a man aged 65-85 years who had recovered from COVID-19. The CDR3 region has the DNA TGTGCCAGCAGTTACTCGAGAGGGCAGGAGACCCAGTACTTC. Amino acids: CASSYSRGQETQYF.